This TCR beta chain originates from a study of shared clonotypes between healthy human individuals. Study context: CD4 naive and CD4 memory each took three plates per donor, while CD8 naive took two and CD8 memory one.

Assay used: immunoSEQ multiplex PCR; TCRdb lists only in-frame clones, some missing. This sample has 850,000 to 1,200,000 clones, with about 80% found just once. CDR3 length: 14 residues. CDR1 and CDR2 (germline): KGHSH, LQKENI. V lost 2 bases, J lost 6 bases, and 14 bases lay in between. The receptor comes from a man between 18 and 35 years old in good health. Source material: memory CD4+ T cells sorted from blood. Subset in this sample: CD45RA-negative fraction. The V and J genes are TRBV18 and TRBJ2-7; TRBD1 might be the D (6 bases). Here the CDR3 reads CASSPSYRDPEQYF. Here the CDR3 DNA reads TGTGCCAGCTCACCAAGCTACAGGGATCCCGAGCAGTACTTC.